This TCR beta chain was documented in a study of blood T cell repertoires in COVID-19. Trimming removed 5 bases at V and 9 bases at J, with 14 bases between. The CDR3 runs to 13 residues. Looked up from germline, CDR1 is SGHTA and CDR2 is FQGNSA. Method: immunoSEQ multiplex PCR; TCRdb's copy keeps in-frame clones and lacks some. The repertoire holds 90,000 or so clones, with more than 75% as singletons. V and J are TRBV7-2 and TRBJ2-1, with D perhaps TRBD1 (8 bases). This sequence originates from a human donor in a cohort sampled during active COVID-19. The specimen was peripheral blood. DNA of the CDR3: TGTGCCAGCAGCCATACAGGGGGGGGTGAGCAGTTCTTC. This sequence encodes CASSHTGGGEQFF.